This TCR beta chain is from a study of blood T cells in healthy people across ages. Through a sample-barcoded 5' primer and a J-beta primer mix, a second PCR was run for roughly 6 to 12 cycles. TCRdb reanalysed the 5' RACE reads using MiXCR and keeps one entry per CDR3 protein. Of about 970,000 distinct CDR3 sequences in the sample, roughly half were seen once. Study outcomes and limitations: Higher naive T cell percentage went strongly together with higher TCR beta diversity. Unknown CMV status may confound age-related changes in expanded clones.

This clonotype has only a few counts. Antigen: not known. Trimming removed 6 bases from V and 7 bases from J; junction bases left unmatched: 6. CDR3 length equals 13 residues. Germline assignment: CDR1 ENHRY and CDR2 SYGVKD. What was sequenced was blood. The rearrangement uses TRBV10-3 and TRBJ1-5; the match to TRBD1 covers 7 bases. The TCR originated in a woman aged 60-75 years in good health. DNA of the CDR3: TGTGCCATCAGCGTGGGACAGAAACAGCCCCAGCATTTT. Protein: CAISVGQKQPQHF.